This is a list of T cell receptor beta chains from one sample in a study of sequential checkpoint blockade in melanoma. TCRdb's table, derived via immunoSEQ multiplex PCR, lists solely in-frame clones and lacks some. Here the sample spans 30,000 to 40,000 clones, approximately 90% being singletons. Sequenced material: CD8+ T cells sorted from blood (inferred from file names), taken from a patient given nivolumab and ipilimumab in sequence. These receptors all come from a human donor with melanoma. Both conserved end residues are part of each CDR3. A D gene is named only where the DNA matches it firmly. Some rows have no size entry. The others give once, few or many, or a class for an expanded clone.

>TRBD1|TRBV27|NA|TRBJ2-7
CASSLGAGGYEQYF
TGTGCCAGCAGTTTGGGGGCAGGGGGCTACGAGCAGTACTTC
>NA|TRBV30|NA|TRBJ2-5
CATLKGEETQYF
TGTGCCACACTAAAGGGGGAAGAGACCCAGTACTTC
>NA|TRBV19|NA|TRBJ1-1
CASSLTQGYTEAFF
TGTGCCAGTAGCCTCACACAGGGTTACACTGAAGCTTTCTTT
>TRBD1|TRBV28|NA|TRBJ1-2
CASSLQGASNYGYTF
TGTGCCAGCAGTTTACAGGGGGCGTCTAACTATGGCTACACCTTC
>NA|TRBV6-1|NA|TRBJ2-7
CASSEDRNFSYEQYF
TGTGCCAGCAGTGAAGACAGGAACTTCTCCTACGAGCAGTACTTC
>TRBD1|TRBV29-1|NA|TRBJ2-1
CSVQQGSSYNEQFF
TGCAGCGTGCAACAGGGGAGCTCCTACAATGAGCAGTTCTTC
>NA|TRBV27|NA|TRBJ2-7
CASSFWTDGEQYF
TGTGCCAGCAGTTTTTGGACAGACGGCGAGCAGTACTTC
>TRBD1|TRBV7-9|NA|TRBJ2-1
CASSLVRGQDEQFF
TGTGCCAGCAGCTTAGTTAGGGGGCAGGATGAGCAGTTCTTC
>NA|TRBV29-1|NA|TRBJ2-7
CSARGALAGYEQYF
TGCAGCGCCAGGGGGGCCCTCGCCGGGTACGAGCAGTACTTC
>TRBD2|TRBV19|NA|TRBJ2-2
CASSIGTSGSGNTGELFF
TGTGCCAGTAGTATCGGGACTAGCGGGAGCGGCAACACCGGGGAGCTGTTTTTT
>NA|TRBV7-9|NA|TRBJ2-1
CASSVAVYNEQFF
TGTGCCAGCAGTGTAGCGGTCTACAATGAGCAGTTCTTC
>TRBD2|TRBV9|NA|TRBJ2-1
CASSVGAGEGNEQFF
TGTGCCAGCAGCGTTGGAGCGGGAGAGGGCAATGAGCAGTTCTTC
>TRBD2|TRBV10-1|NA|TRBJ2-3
CASSDLLADTDTQYF
TGCGCCAGCAGTGATTTACTAGCGGACACAGATACGCAGTATTTT
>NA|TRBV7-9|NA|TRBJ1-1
CASRPGTGAEAFF
TGTGCCAGCAGGCCCGGAACGGGGGCTGAAGCTTTCTTT
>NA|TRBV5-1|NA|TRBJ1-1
CASSFYINTEAFF
TGCGCCAGCAGCTTCTATATCAACACTGAAGCTTTCTTT
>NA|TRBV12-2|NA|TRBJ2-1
CASRLDGDRGHKDEQFF
TGTGCAAGTCGCTTAGATGGGGACAGGGGGCATAAAGATGAGCAGTTCTTC
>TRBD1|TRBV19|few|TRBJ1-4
CASSIGQGARPNEKLFF
TGTGCCAGTAGTATCGGACAGGGGGCGAGACCTAATGAAAAACTGTTTTTT
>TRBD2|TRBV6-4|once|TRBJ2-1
CASSTSGGLHNEQFF
TGTGCCAGCAGTACTAGCGGGGGCCTACACAATGAGCAGTTCTTC
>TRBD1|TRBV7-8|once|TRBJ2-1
CASSLVDRANEQFF
TGTGCCAGCAGCTTAGTCGACAGGGCTAATGAGCAGTTCTTC
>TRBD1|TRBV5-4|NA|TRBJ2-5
CASSSTGGGETQYF
TGTGCCAGCAGCTCGACAGGGGGCGGGGAGACCCAGTACTTC
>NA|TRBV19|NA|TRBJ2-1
CASSPYSSYNEQFF
TGTGCCAGTAGCCCATACAGCTCCTACAATGAGCAGTTCTTC
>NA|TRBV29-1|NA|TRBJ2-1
CSGTGLATYNEQFF
TGCAGCGGGACTGGACTGGCGACCTACAATGAGCAGTTCTTC
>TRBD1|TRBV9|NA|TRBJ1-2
CASSVTPGQTYGYTF
TGTGCCAGCAGTGTCACCCCGGGACAGACCTATGGCTACACCTTC
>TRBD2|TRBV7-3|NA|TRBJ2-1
CASSLIAGGANEQFF
TGTGCCAGCAGCTTAATCGCGGGAGGGGCCAATGAGCAGTTCTTC
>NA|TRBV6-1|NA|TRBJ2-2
CATHWAPNTGELFF
TGTGCCACCCATTGGGCCCCAAACACCGGGGAGCTGTTTTTT
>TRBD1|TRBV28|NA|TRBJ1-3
CASSLWGDSVSGNTIYF
TGTGCCAGCAGTTTATGGGGGGACAGCGTCTCTGGAAACACCATATATTTT
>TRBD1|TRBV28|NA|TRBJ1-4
CASSSTPPGQGDEKLFF
TGTGCCAGCAGTTCGACCCCACCGGGACAGGGAGATGAAAAACTGTTTTTT
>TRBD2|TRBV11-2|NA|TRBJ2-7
CASSLVPAGSYEQYF
TGTGCCAGCAGTCTGGTCCCAGCGGGATCCTACGAGCAGTACTTC
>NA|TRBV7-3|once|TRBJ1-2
CASASMAGEIYGYTF
TGTGCCAGCGCCTCAATGGCAGGGGAGATCTATGGCTACACCTTC
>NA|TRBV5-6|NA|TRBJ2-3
CASSFRVPDTQYF
TGTGCCAGCAGCTTCAGGGTGCCAGATACGCAGTATTTT
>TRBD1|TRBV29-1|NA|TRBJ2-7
CSVEGTGTPTYEQYF
TGCAGCGTTGAAGGGACAGGGACTCCCACCTACGAGCAGTACTTC
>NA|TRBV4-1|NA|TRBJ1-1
CASSQDQTGSTEAFF
TGCGCCAGCAGCCAAGATCAAACAGGGAGCACTGAAGCTTTCTTT
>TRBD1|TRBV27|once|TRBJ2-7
CASSFNRGRGRYEQYF
TGTGCCAGCAGTTTTAATCGCGGCAGGGGGCGATACGAGCAGTACTTC
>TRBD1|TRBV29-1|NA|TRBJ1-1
CSVGGLQGKEMNTEAFF
TGCAGCGTGGGGGGCTTACAGGGGAAGGAGATGAACACTGAAGCTTTCTTT
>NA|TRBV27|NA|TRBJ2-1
CASSLSYEIYNEQFF
TGTGCCAGCAGTTTATCCTACGAAATTTACAATGAGCAGTTCTTC